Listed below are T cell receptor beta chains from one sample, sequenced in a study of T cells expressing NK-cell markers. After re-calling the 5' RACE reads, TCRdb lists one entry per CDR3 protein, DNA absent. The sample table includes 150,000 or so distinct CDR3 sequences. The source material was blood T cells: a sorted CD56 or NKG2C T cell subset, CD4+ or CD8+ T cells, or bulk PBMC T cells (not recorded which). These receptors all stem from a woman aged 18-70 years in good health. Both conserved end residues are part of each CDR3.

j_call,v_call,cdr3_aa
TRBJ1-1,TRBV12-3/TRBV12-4,CASSDSGRRNTEAFF
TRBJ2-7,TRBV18,CASSPPLQASYEQYF
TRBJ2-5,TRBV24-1,CATGDRAETQYF
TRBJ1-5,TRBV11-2,CASSLGWGRSNQPQHF
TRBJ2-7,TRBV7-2,CASSLASGTVPYEQYF
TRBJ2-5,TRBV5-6,CASSHRDTEETQYF
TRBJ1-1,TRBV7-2,CASSSIRQAEAFF
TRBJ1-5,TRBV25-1,CASSDSRTVQPQHF
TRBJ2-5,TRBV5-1,CASSSGTSGGETQYF
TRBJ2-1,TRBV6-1,CASSHGLAGGRMSYNEQFF
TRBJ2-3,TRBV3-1,CASSPREDTQYF
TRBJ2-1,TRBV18,CASSRLAGEAYNEQFF
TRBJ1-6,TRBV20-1,CSARDGNSPLHF
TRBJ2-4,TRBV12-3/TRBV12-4,CASSLAVAKNIQYF
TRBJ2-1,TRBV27,CASSLTGANYNEQFF
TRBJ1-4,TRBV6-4,CASSAMHGEGEKLFF
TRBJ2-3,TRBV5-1,CASSLAGQGGGTDTQYF
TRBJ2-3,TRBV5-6,CASSLRLQGSTDTQYF
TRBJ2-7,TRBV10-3,CAISESGRAGNEQYF
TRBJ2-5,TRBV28,CASSITRDSQETQYF
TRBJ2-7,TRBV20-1,CSARDVTYYEQYF
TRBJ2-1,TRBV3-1,CASSMWTSGVSYNEQFF